Listed below are T cell receptor beta chains from one sample, sequenced in a study of CD8+ T cells in alopecia areata. The method was immunoSEQ multiplex PCR; TCRdb's version includes in-frame clones alone and lacks a portion of them. Among some 130,000 clones, about 50% were seen once, and the ten largest hold over 15%. The sequencing here drew on CD8+ T cells sorted from blood, taken at week 0. The receptors come from a human donor with alopecia areata. Each CDR3 is given with its conserved first and last residue. The D gene is left open where the match is weak. Clone size is shown for a subset of rows, as once, few, many or a class of expanded clone.

clone_size j_call v_call d_call cdr3_aa cdr3_nt
- TRBJ2-7 TRBV13 TRBD2 CASSKAGYCEQYF TGTGCCAGCAGCAAAGCGGGGTACTGCGAGCAGTACTTC
- TRBJ1-2 TRBV29-1 - CSVDESFQGNYTF TGCAGCGTTGACGAGAGTTTTCAGGGTAACTACACCTTC
many TRBJ2-3 TRBV6-4 TRBD2 CASSERGGQDTQYF TGTGCCAGCAGTGAGCGGGGGGGCCAGGATACGCAGTATTTT
- TRBJ1-1 TRBV5-6 - CASSRTVEAFF TGTGCCAGCAGCCGGACAGTAGAAGCTTTCTTT
- TRBJ1-2 TRBV7-9 - CASSLGTDGYTF TGTGCCAGCAGCTTAGGGACAGATGGCTACACCTTC
once TRBJ1-1 TRBV30 TRBD1 CAWSVGGGGTEAFF TGTGCCTGGAGTGTTGGAGGGGGCGGCACTGAAGCTTTCTTT
few TRBJ1-2 TRBV27 - CASSLSNGEAGYGYTF TGTGCCAGCAGTTTATCGAATGGAGAAGCGGGCTATGGCTACACCTTC
- TRBJ1-3 TRBV15 TRBD1 CATGTGNSGNTIYF TGTGCCACGGGGACAGGCAACTCTGGAAACACCATATATTTT
- TRBJ1-2 TRBV27 - CASSLSSLNYGYTF TGTGCCAGCAGTTTATCGTCCCTTAACTATGGCTACACCTTC
few TRBJ1-6 TRBV9 - CASSVELGSPLHF TGTGCCAGCAGCGTAGAGCTGGGTTCACCCCTCCACTTT
- TRBJ1-1 TRBV5-6 TRBD1 CASSAGGTEAFF TGTGCCAGCAGCGCAGGGGGCACTGAAGCTTTCTTT
few TRBJ2-7 TRBV5-1 - CASREWGESEQYF TGCGCCAGCAGGGAATGGGGGGAGTCCGAGCAGTACTTC
- TRBJ1-2 TRBV5-4 - CASSSWGSEYGYTF TGTGCCAGCAGCTCCTGGGGGTCGGAATATGGCTACACCTTC
- TRBJ1-6 TRBV2 TRBD1 CASSGRAGGYNSPLHF TGTGCCAGCAGTGGTCGGGCAGGGGGTTATAATTCACCCCTCCACTTT
- TRBJ2-2 TRBV29-1 TRBD2 CSVEGISGGPDTGELFF TGCAGCGTTGAAGGCATTAGCGGGGGGCCGGACACCGGGGAGCTGTTTTTT
few TRBJ2-1 TRBV6-5 TRBD1 CASSYSRGNEQFF TGTGCCAGCAGTTACAGCAGGGGGAATGAGCAGTTCTTC
- TRBJ1-1 TRBV7-9 - CASSPDSF TGTGCCAGCAGCCCGGACAGCTTT
- TRBJ2-5 TRBV6-4 TRBD2 CASIPGSGGKETQYF TGTGCCAGCATCCCGGGTAGCGGGGGAAAAGAGACCCAGTACTTC
- TRBJ2-1 TRBV23-1 - CASRGPGWDEQFF TGCGCCAGCAGGGGCCCCGGATGGGATGAGCAGTTCTTC
- TRBJ2-1 TRBV15 - CATWEGRSVHNEQFF TGTGCCACTTGGGAAGGGCGCTCCGTCCACAATGAGCAGTTCTTC
few TRBJ2-5 TRBV18 - CASSPYAGHSSQETQYF TGTGCCAGCTCACCATATGCAGGACACAGCTCCCAAGAGACCCAGTACTTC
- TRBJ1-2 TRBV29-1 - CSVDGDKDYGYTF TGCAGCGTTGATGGCGATAAGGACTATGGCTACACCTTC
- TRBJ2-3 TRBV7-9 - CASRKASTDTQYF TGTGCCAGCCGGAAGGCTAGCACAGATACGCAGTATTTT
few TRBJ2-7 TRBV6-5 - CASSYSIVLGPYEQYF TGTGCCAGCAGTTACTCTATCGTCCTAGGGCCCTACGAGCAGTACTTC
- TRBJ2-7 TRBV9 TRBD2 CASSELAGSSYEQYF TGTGCCAGCAGCGAACTAGCGGGGAGCTCCTACGAGCAGTACTTC